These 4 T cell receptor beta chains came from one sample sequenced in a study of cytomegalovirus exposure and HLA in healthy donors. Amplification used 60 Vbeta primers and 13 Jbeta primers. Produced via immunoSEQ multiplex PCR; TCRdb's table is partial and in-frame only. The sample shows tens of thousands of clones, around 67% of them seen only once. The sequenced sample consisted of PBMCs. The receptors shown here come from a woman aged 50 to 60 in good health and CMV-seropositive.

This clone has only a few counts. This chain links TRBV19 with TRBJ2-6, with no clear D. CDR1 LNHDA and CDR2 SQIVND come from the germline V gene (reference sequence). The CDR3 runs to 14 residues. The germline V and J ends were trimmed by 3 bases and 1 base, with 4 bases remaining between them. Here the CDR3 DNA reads TGTGCCAGTAGTATCCTTTCTGGGGCCAACGTCCTGACTTTC. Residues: CASSILSGANVLTF.

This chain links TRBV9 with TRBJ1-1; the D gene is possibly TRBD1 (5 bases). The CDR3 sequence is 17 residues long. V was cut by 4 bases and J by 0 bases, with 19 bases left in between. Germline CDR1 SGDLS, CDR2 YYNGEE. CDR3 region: CASSLTGSPGVNTEAFF. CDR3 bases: TGTGCCAGCAGCCTCACCGGGTCCCCGGGGGTGAACACTGAAGCTTTCTTT. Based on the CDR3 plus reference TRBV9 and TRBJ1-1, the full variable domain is DSGVTQTPKHLITATGQRVTLRCSPRSGDLSVYWYQQSLDQGLQFLIQYYNGEERAKGNILERFSAQQFPDLHSELNLSSLELGDSALYFCASSLTGSPGVNTEAFFGQGTRLTVV.

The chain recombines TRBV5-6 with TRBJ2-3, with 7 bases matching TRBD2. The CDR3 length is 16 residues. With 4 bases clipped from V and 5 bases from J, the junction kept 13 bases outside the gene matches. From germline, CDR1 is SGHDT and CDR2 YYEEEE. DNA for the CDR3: TGTGCCAGCAGCGTCCCAGCGGGATCCCAGGGAGATACGCAGTATTTT. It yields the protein CASSVPAGSQGDTQYF.

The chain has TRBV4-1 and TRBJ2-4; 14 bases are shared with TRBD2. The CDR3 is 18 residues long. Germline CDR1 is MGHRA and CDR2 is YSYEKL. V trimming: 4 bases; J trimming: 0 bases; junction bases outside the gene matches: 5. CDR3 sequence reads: CASSPGLAGGIAKNIQYF. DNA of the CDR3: TGCGCCAGCAGCCCTGGACTAGCGGGGGGTATAGCCAAAAACATTCAGTACTTC.